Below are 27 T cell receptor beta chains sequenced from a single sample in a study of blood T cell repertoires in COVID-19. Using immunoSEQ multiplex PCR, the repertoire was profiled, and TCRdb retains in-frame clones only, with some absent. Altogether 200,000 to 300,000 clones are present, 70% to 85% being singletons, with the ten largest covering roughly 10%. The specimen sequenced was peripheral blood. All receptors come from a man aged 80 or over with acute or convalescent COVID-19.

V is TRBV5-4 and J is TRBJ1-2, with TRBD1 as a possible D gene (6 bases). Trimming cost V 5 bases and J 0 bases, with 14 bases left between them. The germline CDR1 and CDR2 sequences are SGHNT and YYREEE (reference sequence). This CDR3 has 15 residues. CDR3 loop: CASRFATGSNYGYTF. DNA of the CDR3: TGTGCCAGCAGGTTTGCGACAGGTTCTAACTATGGCTACACCTTC.

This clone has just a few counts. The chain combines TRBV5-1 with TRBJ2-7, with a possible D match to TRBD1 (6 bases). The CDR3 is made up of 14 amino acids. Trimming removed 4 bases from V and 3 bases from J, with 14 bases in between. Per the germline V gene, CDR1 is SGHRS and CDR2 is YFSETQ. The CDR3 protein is CASSPRTDSYEQYF. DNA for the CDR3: TGCGCCAGCAGCCCTCGGACAGACAGCTACGAGCAGTACTTC.

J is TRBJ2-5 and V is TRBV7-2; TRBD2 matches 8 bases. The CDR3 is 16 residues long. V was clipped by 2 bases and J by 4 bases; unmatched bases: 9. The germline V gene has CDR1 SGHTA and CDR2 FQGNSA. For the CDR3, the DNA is TGTGCCAGCAGCTTAACTTTAAGGGCGGGGGGAGAGACCCAGTACTTC. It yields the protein CASSLTLRAGGETQYF.

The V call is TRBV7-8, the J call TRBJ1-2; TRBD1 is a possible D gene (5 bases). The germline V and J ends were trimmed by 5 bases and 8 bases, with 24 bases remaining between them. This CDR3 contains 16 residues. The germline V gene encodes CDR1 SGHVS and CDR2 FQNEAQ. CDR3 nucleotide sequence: TGTGCCAGCAGCCCACTAAAAGGACAATTCCCTCGAGGCTACACCTTC. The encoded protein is CASSPLKGQFPRGYTF.

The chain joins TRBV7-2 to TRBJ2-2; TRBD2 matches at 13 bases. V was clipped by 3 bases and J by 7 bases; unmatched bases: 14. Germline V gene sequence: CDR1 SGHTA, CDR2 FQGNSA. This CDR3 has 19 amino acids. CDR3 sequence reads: CASSFFGPTSGRMGGELFF. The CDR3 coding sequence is TGTGCCAGCAGCTTTTTTGGCCCGACTAGCGGGAGGATGGGCGGGGAGCTGTTTTTT.

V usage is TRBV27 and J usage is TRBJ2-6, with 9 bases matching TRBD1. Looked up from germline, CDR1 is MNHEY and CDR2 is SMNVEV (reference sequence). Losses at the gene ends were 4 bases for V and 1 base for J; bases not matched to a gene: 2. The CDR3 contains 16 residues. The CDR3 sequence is CASSSDRGSGANVLTF. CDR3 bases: TGTGCCAGCAGTTCCGACAGGGGGTCTGGGGCCAACGTCCTGACTTTC.

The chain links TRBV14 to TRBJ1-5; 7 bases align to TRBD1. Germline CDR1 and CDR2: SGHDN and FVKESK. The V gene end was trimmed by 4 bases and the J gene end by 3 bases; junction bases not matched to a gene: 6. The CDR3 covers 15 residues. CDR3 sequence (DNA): TGTGCCAGCAGCCCTTTCGGGACAGCCAATCAGCCCCAGCATTTT. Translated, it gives CASSPFGTANQPQHF. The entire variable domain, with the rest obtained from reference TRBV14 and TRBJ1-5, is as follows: EAGVTQFPSHSVIEKGQTVTLRCDPISGHDNLYWYRRVMGKEIKFLLHFVKESKQDESGMPNNRFLAERTGGTYSTLKVQPAELEDSGVYFCASSPFGTANQPQHFGDGTRLSIL.

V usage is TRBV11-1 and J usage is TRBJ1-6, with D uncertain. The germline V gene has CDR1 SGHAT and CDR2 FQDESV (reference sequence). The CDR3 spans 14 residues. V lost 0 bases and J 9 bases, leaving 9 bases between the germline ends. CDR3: CASSLAANSSPLHF. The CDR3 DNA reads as TGTGCCAGCAGCTTAGCGGCCAACAGTTCACCCCTCCACTTT.

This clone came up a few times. The CDR3 DNA follows: TGTGCCAGCAGCTTGGATTGGACTAGCTCAGGAGAGCAGTACTTC. Translated, it gives CASSLDWTSSGEQYF. The V call is TRBV5-4, the J call TRBJ2-7; 8 positions agree with TRBD2. The CDR3 runs 15 residues. Germline CDR1 reads SGHNT; CDR2 reads YYREEE (reference sequence). J was trimmed by 7 bases and V by 0 bases; bases with no gene match: 9.

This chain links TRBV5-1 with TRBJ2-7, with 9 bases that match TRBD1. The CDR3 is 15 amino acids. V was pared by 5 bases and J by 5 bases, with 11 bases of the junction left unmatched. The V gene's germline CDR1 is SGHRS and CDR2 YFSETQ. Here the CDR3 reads CASRSVGTGYDEQYF. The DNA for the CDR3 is TGCGCCAGCAGGTCCGTGGGGACAGGGTACGACGAGCAGTACTTC.

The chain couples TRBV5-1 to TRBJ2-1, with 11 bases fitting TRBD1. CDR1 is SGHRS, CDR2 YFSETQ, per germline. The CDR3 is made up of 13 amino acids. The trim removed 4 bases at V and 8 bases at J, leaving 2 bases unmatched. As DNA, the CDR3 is TGCGCCAGCAGCAGGACAGGGGGCGATGAGCAGTTCTTC. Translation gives CASSRTGGDEQFF.

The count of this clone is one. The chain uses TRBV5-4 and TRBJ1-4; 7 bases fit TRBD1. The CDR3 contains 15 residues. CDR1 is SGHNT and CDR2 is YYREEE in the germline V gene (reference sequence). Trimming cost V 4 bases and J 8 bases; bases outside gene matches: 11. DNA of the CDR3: TGTGCCAGCAGCATGGGCAGGGGGTTTGGGGAAAAACTGTTTTTT. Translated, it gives CASSMGRGFGEKLFF.

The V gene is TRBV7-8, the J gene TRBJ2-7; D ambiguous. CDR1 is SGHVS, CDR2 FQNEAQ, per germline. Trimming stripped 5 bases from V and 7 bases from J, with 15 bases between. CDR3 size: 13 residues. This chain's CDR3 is CASSLTSQAEQYF. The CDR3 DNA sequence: TGTGCCAGCAGCCTTACATCCCAGGCTGAGCAGTACTTC. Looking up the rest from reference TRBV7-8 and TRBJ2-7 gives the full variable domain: GAGVSQSPRYKVAKRGQDVALRCDPISGHVSLFWYQQALGQGPEFLTYFQNEAQLDKSGLPSDRFFAERPEGSVSTLKIQRTQQEDSAVYLCASSLTSQAEQYFGPGTRLTVT.

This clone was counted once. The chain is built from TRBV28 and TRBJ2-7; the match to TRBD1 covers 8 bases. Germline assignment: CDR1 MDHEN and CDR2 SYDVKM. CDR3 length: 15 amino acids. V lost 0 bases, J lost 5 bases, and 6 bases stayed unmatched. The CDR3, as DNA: TGTGCCAGCAGTTTATGGGGGACAGGTCTCAACGAGCAGTACTTC. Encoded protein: CASSLWGTGLNEQYF. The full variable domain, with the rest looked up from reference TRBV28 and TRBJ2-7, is DVKVTQSSRYLVKRTGEKVFLECVQDMDHENMFWYRQDPGLGLRLIYFSYDVKMKEKGDIPEGYSVSREKKERFSLILESASTNQTSMYLCASSLWGTGLNEQYFGPGTRLTVT.

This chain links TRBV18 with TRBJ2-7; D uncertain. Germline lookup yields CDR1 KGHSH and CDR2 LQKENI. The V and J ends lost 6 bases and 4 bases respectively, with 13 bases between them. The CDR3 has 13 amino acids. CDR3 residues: CASSQSPSYEQYF. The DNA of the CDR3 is TGTGCCAGCTCCCAGTCCCCGTCGTACGAGCAGTACTTC.

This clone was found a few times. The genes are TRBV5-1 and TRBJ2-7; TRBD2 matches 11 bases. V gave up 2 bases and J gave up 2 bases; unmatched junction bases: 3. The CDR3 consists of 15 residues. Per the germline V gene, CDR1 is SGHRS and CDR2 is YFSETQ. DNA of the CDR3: TGCGCCAGCAGCTTTTATAGCGGGGGGGCCTACGAGCAGTACTTC. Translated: CASSFYSGGAYEQYF. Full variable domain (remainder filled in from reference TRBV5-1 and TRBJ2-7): KAGVTQTPRYLIKTRGQQVTLSCSPISGHRSVSWYQQTPGQGLQFLFEYFSETQRNKGNFPGRFSGRQFSNSRSEMNVSTLELGDSALYLCASSFYSGGAYEQYFGPGTRLTVT.

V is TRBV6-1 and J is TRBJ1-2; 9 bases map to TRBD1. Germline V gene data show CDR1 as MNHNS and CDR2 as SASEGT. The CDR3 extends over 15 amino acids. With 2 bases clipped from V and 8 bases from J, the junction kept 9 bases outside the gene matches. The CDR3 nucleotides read TGTGCCAGCAGTGAACCTGGGACAGGGAGGTACGGCTACACCTTC. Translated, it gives CASSEPGTGRYGYTF.

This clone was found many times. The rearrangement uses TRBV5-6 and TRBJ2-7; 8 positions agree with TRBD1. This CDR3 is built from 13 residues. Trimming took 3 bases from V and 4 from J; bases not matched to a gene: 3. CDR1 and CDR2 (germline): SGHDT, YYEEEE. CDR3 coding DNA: TGTGCCAGCAGCTGGACAGGGTCGTACGAGCAGTACTTC. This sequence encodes CASSWTGSYEQYF.

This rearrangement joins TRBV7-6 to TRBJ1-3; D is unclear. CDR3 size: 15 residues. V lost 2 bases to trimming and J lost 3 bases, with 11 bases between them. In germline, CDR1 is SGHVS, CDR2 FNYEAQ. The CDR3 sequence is CASSLRSSGGNTIYF. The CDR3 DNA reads TGTGCCAGCAGCTTAAGGTCCTCGGGTGGAAACACCATATATTTT.

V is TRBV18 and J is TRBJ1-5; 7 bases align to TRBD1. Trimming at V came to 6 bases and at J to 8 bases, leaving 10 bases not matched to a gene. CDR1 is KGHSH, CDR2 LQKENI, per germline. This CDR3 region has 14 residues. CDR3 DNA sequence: TGTGCCAGCTCTCCCTATTCAGACAGGGAGCCCCAGCATTTT. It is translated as CASSPYSDREPQHF.

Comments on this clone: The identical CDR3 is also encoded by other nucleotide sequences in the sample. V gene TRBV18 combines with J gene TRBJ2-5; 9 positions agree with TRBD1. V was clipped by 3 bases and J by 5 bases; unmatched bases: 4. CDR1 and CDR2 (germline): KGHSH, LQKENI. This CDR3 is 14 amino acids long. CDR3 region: CASSPGQGKETQYF. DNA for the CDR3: TGTGCCAGCTCACCGGGACAGGGAAAGGAGACCCAGTACTTC.

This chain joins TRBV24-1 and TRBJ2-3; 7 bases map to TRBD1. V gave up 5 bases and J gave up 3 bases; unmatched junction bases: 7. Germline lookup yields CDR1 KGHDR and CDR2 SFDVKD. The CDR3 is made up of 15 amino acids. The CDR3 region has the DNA TGTGCCACCAGTGCAATGGACAGGAGGACAGATACGCAGTATTTT. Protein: CATSAMDRRTDTQYF.

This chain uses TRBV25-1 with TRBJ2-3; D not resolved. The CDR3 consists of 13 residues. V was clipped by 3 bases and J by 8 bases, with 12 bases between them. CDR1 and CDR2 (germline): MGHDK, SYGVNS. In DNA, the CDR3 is TGTGCCAGCAGTGAGAATTTACGAGGTACGCAGTATTTT. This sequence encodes CASSENLRGTQYF.

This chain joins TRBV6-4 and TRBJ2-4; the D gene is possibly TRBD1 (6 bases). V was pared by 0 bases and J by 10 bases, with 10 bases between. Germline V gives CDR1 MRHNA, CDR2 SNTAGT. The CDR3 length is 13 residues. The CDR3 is CASSDSDRRIQYF. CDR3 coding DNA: TGTGCCAGCAGTGACTCGGACAGAAGGATTCAGTACTTC.

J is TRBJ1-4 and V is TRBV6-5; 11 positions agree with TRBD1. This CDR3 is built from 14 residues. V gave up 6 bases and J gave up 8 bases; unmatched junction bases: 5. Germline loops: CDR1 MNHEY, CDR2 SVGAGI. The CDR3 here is CASRRTGGLEKLFF. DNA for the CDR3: TGTGCCAGCAGGCGGACAGGGGGCTTAGAAAAACTGTTTTTT.

CDR3 sequence: CASSLRDFGETQYF. In nucleotides, the CDR3 is TGTGCCAGCAGCCTCCGGGATTTCGGGGAGACCCAGTACTTC. The V call is TRBV5-4, the J call TRBJ2-5; TRBD2 might be the D (5 bases). This CDR3 is built from 14 residues. V lost 4 bases and J lost 5, with 15 bases in between. CDR1 and CDR2 (germline): SGHNT, YYREEE (reference sequence).

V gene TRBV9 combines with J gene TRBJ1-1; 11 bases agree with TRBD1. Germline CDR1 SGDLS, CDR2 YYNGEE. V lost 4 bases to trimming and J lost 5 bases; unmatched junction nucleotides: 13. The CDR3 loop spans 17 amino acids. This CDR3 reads CASSPPGTGGRKTEAFF. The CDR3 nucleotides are TGTGCCAGCAGCCCTCCCGGGACAGGGGGGCGAAAAACTGAAGCTTTCTTT.